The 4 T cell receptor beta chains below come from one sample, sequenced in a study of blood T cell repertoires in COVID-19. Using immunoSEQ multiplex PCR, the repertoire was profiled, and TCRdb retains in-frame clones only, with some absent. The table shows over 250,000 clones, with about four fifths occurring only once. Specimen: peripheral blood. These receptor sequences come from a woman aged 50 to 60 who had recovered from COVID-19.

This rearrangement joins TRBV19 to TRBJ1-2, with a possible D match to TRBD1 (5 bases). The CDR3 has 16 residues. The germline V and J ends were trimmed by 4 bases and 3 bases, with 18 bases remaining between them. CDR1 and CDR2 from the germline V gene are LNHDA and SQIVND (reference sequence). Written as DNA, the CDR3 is TGTGCCAGTAGTACCCCGACGGGGGGAATTGACTATGGCTACACCTTC. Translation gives CASSTPTGGIDYGYTF.

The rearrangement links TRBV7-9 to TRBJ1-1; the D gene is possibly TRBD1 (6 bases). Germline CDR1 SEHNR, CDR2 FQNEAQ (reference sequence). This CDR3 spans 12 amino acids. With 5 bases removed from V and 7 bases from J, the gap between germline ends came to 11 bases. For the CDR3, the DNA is TGTGCCAGCAGCCTCACAGGGCGTGAAGCTTTCTTT. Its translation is CASSLTGREAFF. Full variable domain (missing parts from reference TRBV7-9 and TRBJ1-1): DTGVSQNPRHKITKRGQNVTFRCDPISEHNRLYWYRQTLGQGPEFLTYFQNEAQLEKSRLLSDRFSAERPKGSFSTLEIQRTEQGDSAMYLCASSLTGREAFFGQGTRLTVV.

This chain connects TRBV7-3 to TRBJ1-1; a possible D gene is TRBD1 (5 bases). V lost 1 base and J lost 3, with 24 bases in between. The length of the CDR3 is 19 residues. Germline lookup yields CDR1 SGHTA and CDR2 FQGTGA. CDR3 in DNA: TGTGCCAGCAGCTTAAATGGGGGTGGAGGGGCGAGGCCGGACACTGAAGCTTTCTTT. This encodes CASSLNGGGGARPDTEAFF. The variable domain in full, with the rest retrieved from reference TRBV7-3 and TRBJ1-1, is GAGVSQTPSNKVTEKGKYVELRCDPISGHTALYWYRQSLGQGPEFLIYFQGTGAADDSGLPNDRFFAVRPEGSVSTLKIQRTERGDSAVYLCASSLNGGGGARPDTEAFFGQGTRLTVV.

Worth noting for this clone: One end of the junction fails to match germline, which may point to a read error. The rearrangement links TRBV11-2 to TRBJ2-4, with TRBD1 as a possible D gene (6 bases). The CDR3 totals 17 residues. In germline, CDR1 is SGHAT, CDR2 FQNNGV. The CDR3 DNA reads TGTGCCAGCAGCCTAGACCCGGGACACCGAGCCAAAAACATTCAGTACTTC. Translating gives CASSLDPGHRAKNIQYF.